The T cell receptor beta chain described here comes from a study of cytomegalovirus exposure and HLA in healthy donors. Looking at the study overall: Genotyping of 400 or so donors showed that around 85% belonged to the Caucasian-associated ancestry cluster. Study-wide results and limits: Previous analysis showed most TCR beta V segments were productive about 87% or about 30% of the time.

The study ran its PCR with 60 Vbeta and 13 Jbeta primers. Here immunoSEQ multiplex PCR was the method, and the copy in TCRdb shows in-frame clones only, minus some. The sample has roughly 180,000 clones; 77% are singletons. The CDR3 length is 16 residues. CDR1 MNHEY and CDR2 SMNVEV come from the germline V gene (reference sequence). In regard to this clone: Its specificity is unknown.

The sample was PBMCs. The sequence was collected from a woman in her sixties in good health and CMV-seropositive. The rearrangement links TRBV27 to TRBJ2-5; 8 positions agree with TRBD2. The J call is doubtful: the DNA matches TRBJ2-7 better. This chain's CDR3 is CASSFFNPGGGYEQYF. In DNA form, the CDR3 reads TGTGCCAGCAGTTTCTTCAACCCGGGGGGGGGATACGAGCAGTACTTC.